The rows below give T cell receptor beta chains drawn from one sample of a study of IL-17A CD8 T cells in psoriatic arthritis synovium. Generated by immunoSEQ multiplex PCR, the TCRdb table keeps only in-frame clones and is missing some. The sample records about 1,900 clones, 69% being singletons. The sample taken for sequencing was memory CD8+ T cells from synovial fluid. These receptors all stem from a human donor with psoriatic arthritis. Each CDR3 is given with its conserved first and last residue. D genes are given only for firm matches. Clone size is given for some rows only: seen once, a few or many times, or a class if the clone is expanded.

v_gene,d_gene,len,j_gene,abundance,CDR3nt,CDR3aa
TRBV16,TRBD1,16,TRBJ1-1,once,TGTGCCAGCAGCCAACTAGACAGGGGGTGGAACACTGAAGCTTTCTTT,CASSQLDRGWNTEAFF
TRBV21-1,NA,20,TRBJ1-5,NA,TGTGCCAGCAGCAAAGCGCCGGGTACGCGGGACACCGGGGGGGATCAGCCCCAGCATTTT,CASSKAPGTRDTGGDQPQHF
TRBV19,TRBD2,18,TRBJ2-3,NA,TGTGCCAGTAGTATAGGCCCGACTAGCGGGACCATCACAGATACGCAGTATTTT,CASSIGPTSGTITDTQYF
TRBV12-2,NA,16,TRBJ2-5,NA,TGTGCAAGTCGCCACAGCAGGAAGGGGGCGGTGGAGACCCAGTACTTC,CASRHSRKGAVETQYF
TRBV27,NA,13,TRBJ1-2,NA,TGTGCCAGCAGTTTATCGATAAGGGGGGGCTACACCTTC,CASSLSIRGGYTF
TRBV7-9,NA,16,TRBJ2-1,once,TGTGCCAGCAGCTTTCAAGGCGGGGTCATTCGCAATGAGCAGTTCTTC,CASSFQGGVIRNEQFF
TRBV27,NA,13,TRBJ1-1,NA,TGTGCCAGCAGTTATGGTGAGGGCACTGAAGCTTTCTTT,CASSYGEGTEAFF
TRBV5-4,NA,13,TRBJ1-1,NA,TGTGCCAGCAGCCTCTCACGGAACACTGAAGCTTTCTTT,CASSLSRNTEAFF
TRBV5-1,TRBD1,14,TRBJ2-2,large,TGCGCCAGCAGCTCAACAGGGGACACCGGGGAGCTGTTTTTT,CASSSTGDTGELFF
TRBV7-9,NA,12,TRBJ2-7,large,TGTGCCAGCAGCTCCGTAATGGCCGAGCAGTACTTC,CASSSVMAEQYF
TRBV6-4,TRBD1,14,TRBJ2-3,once,TGTGCCAGCAGTGACGGGACAGACACAGATACGCAGTATTTT,CASSDGTDTDTQYF
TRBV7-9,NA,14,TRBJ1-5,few,TGTGCCAGCAGCAAGGGAGGCACTAATCAGCCCCAGCATTTT,CASSKGGTNQPQHF
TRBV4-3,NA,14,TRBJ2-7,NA,TGCGCCAGCAGCCAAGGCAGGGCCTCCTACGAGCAGTACTTC,CASSQGRASYEQYF
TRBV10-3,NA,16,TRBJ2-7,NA,TGTGCCATCAGTGGAGTCGACGGTTCCCCTTCCTACGAGCAGTACTTC,CAISGVDGSPSYEQYF
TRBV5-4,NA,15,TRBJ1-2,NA,TGTGCCAGCAGCCCCGGGGCAGGGGTTAACTATGGCTACACCTTC,CASSPGAGVNYGYTF
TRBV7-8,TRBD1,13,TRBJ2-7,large,TGTGCCAGCAGCGTCGGACAGGCCTACGAGCAGTACTTC,CASSVGQAYEQYF
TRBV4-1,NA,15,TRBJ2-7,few,TGCGCCAGCAGCCAAGAAGGTCAGCTCTCCTACGAGCAGTACTTC,CASSQEGQLSYEQYF
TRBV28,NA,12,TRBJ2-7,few,TGTGCCAGCAGTTTGACCCGATACGAGCAGTACTTC,CASSLTRYEQYF
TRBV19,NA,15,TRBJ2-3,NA,TGTGCCAGTAGCGAGGGGATGGGGAGCACAGATACGCAGTATTTT,CASSEGMGSTDTQYF
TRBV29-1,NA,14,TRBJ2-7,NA,TGCAGCGTACTAGCCGGGACACAAGCTTACGAGCAGTACTTC,CSVLAGTQAYEQYF
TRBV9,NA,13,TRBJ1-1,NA,TGTGCCAGCAGCGTAGGTGGCAGGGCTGAAGCTTTCTTT,CASSVGGRAEAFF
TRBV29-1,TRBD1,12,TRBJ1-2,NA,TGCAGCGTTGCGGACAGGGGGCCTGGCTACACCTTC,CSVADRGPGYTF
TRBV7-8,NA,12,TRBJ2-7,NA,TGTGCCAGCAGCCAGGGGCTCTACGAGCAGTACTTC,CASSQGLYEQYF
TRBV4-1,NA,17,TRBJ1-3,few,TGCGCCAGCAGCCAAGAGGGGCAGGTCCCCTCTGGAAACACCATATATTTT,CASSQEGQVPSGNTIYF
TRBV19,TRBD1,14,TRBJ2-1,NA,TGTGCCAGTAGTATTTTCGGGACAGTCGTTGGGCAGTTCTTC,CASSIFGTVVGQFF
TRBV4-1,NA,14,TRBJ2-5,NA,TGCGCCAGCAGCCAAGGGGCGGGGAGAGAGACCCAGTACTTC,CASSQGAGRETQYF
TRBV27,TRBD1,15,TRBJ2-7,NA,TGTGCCAGCAGTTTACGGGGACAGGGATTCTACGAGCAGTACTTC,CASSLRGQGFYEQYF
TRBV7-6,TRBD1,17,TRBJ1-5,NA,TGTGCCAGCAGCCCAGTTCCATACCGACAGGGGGCTCAGCCCCAGCATTTT,CASSPVPYRQGAQPQHF
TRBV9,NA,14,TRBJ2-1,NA,TGTGCCAGCAGCATAACAACAGGGTACAATGAGCAGTTCTTC,CASSITTGYNEQFF
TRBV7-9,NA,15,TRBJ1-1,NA,TGTGCCAGCAGCTTAGGAGGATACGGGAACACTGAAGCTTTCTTT,CASSLGGYGNTEAFF
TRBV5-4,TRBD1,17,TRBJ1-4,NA,TGTGCCAGCAGCCCTGGAGGTGGGGTAGGGGGCGCCGAAAAACTGTTTTTT,CASSPGGGVGGAEKLFF
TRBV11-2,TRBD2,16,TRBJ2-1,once,TGTGCCAGCAGCTCCAAGGCCGGGACTAGGAGCAATGAGCAGTTCTTC,CASSSKAGTRSNEQFF
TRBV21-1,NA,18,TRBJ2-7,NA,TGTGCCGCCAAGCAAAAAGAGGTCAGGCTAGCGGATTACATCGAGCAGTACTTC,CAAKQKEVRLADYIEQYF
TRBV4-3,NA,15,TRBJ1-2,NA,TGCGCCAGCAGCCAAGATCAGCAGGGCTCGGGTGGCTACACCTTC,CASSQDQQGSGGYTF
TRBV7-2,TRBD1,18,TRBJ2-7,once,TGTGCCAGCAGCCTGCCGCCCCGGGGACAGCGAAGCTCCTACGAGCAGTACTTC,CASSLPPRGQRSSYEQYF
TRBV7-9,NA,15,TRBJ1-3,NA,TGTGCCAGCAGCTTCTTGGGGGGCCCTGGAAACACCATATATTTT,CASSFLGGPGNTIYF
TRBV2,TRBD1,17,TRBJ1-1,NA,TGTGCCAGCAGTGGGGGACAGGGGGCTACGGTGAACACTGAAGCTTTCTTT,CASSGGQGATVNTEAFF
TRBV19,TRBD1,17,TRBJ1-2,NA,TGTGCCAGTAGTATAGATACTCGGACAGGTGGGAACTATGGCTACACCTTC,CASSIDTRTGGNYGYTF
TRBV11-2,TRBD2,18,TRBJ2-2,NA,TGTGCCAGCAGCTCCCGGGGGGGGGGGCACACAAACACCGGGGAGCTGTTTTTT,CASSSRGGGHTNTGELFF
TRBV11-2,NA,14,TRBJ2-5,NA,TGTGCCAGCAGCTTCCCGGTTTGGGGGGAGACCCAGTACTTC,CASSFPVWGETQYF
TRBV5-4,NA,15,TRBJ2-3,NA,TGTGCCAGCAGCGGAGGGACCGGTCGAGCAGATACGCAGTATTTT,CASSGGTGRADTQYF